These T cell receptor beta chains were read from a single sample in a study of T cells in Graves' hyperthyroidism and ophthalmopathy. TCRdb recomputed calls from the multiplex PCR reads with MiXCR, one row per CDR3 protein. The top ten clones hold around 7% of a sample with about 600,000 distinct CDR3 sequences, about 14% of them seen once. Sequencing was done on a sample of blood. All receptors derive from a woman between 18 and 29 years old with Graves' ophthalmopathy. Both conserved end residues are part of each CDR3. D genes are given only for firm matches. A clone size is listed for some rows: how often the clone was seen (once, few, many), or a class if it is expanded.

CDR3 DNA: TGTGCCAGCAGTGGCATTACCGGGACAGGGGGCTATACCTACGAGCAGTACTTC; CDR3 protein: CASSGITGTGGYTYEQYF; D gene: TRBD1; J gene: TRBJ2-7; V gene: TRBV28; clone size: NA
CDR3 DNA: TGTGCCAGCACTGGGGTAGGGCTGAACACTGAAGCTTTCTTT; CDR3 protein: CASTGVGLNTEAFF; D gene: NA; J gene: TRBJ1-1; V gene: TRBV12-3/TRBV12-4; clone size: many
CDR3 DNA: TGTGCCAGCAGTTCTAACAGAGAAAATTCACCCCTCCACTTT; CDR3 protein: CASSSNRENSPLHF; D gene: NA; J gene: TRBJ1-6; V gene: TRBV28; clone size: few
CDR3 DNA: TGTGCCAGCAGCTTACAGGGGAAGTCTGAAGCTTTCTTT; CDR3 protein: CASSLQGKSEAFF; D gene: TRBD1; J gene: TRBJ1-1; V gene: TRBV2; clone size: many
CDR3 DNA: TGTGCCAGCAGGGAGGAGACGAACACCGGGGAGCTGTTTTTT; CDR3 protein: CASREETNTGELFF; D gene: NA; J gene: TRBJ2-2; V gene: TRBV7-3; clone size: few
CDR3 DNA: TGTGCCATCAGTGACTCAAATGACAATAGCAATCAGCCCCAGCATTTT; CDR3 protein: CAISDSNDNSNQPQHF; D gene: NA; J gene: TRBJ1-5; V gene: TRBV10-3; clone size: many
CDR3 DNA: TGTGCCAGCAGCTTACAGGGGGGAATTGAAAAACTGTTTTTT; CDR3 protein: CASSLQGGIEKLFF; D gene: TRBD1; J gene: TRBJ1-4; V gene: TRBV5-5; clone size: few
CDR3 DNA: TGCAGTGCGTCCGGGACATTGAACACCGGGGAGCTGTTTTTT; CDR3 protein: CSASGTLNTGELFF; D gene: NA; J gene: TRBJ2-2; V gene: TRBV20-1; clone size: many
CDR3 DNA: TGTGCCAGCAGTTACTCGTCGGGTATTGGCTACACCTTC; CDR3 protein: CASSYSSGIGYTF; D gene: NA; J gene: TRBJ1-2; V gene: TRBV6-5; clone size: many
CDR3 DNA: TGCAGTGCTAGGGTCGGGACCCTAACCGGCTACACCTTC; CDR3 protein: CSARVGTLTGYTF; D gene: NA; J gene: TRBJ1-2; V gene: TRBV20-1; clone size: many
CDR3 DNA: TGCGCCAGCAGCCCCCGGAGGGGGACACTTCAAGAGACCCAGTACTTC; CDR3 protein: CASSPRRGTLQETQYF; D gene: NA; J gene: TRBJ2-5; V gene: TRBV4-1; clone size: few
CDR3 DNA: TGTGCCAGCAGCTTACAAACGGACGCTACTTACAATGAGCAGTTCTTC; CDR3 protein: CASSLQTDATYNEQFF; D gene: NA; J gene: TRBJ2-1; V gene: TRBV7-2; clone size: many
CDR3 DNA: TGTGCCAGCAGTTCCCCGGTCACCGATGGATATGGCTACACCTTC; CDR3 protein: CASSSPVTDGYGYTF; D gene: NA; J gene: TRBJ1-2; V gene: TRBV12-3/TRBV12-4; clone size: NA
CDR3 DNA: TGTGCCAGCAGTGGGGGCAATCAGCCCCAGCATTTT; CDR3 protein: CASSGGNQPQHF; D gene: NA; J gene: TRBJ1-5; V gene: TRBV28; clone size: many
CDR3 DNA: TGTGCCAGCAGTGTACATTCGAACACTGAAGCTTTCTTT; CDR3 protein: CASSVHSNTEAFF; D gene: NA; J gene: TRBJ1-1; V gene: TRBV25-1; clone size: NA
CDR3 DNA: TGTGCCAGCAGCGAACAGGGGGAGCAGTACTTC; CDR3 protein: CASSEQGEQYF; D gene: TRBD1; J gene: TRBJ2-7; V gene: TRBV11-3; clone size: many
CDR3 DNA: TGTGCCAGCAGCATAGGACAGGGGGCACAAACAGATACGCAGTATTTT; CDR3 protein: CASSIGQGAQTDTQYF; D gene: TRBD1; J gene: TRBJ2-3; V gene: TRBV7-9; clone size: many
CDR3 DNA: TGTGCCAGCATAGCGAGCGGGTTCAACAATGAGCAGTTCTTC; CDR3 protein: CASIASGFNNEQFF; D gene: NA; J gene: TRBJ2-1; V gene: TRBV27; clone size: many
CDR3 DNA: TGTGCCAGTAGTATGGGACTAGCGGGAAACAATGAGCAGTTCTTC; CDR3 protein: CASSMGLAGNNEQFF; D gene: TRBD2; J gene: TRBJ2-1; V gene: TRBV19; clone size: few
CDR3 DNA: TGTGCCAGCAGCTTCGGGACTAGCACCGAGCAGTACTTC; CDR3 protein: CASSFGTSTEQYF; D gene: TRBD2; J gene: TRBJ2-7; V gene: TRBV7-2; clone size: NA
CDR3 DNA: TGCAGTGCAGAGTTGCTAGCGGTCTCCTGCGAGCAGTACTTC; CDR3 protein: CSAELLAVSCEQYF; D gene: TRBD2; J gene: TRBJ2-7; V gene: TRBV20-1; clone size: NA
CDR3 DNA: TGTGCCAGCAGTTATTCGGGTTCGGGACAGGGCGGAGAGACCCAGTACTTC; CDR3 protein: CASSYSGSGQGGETQYF; D gene: TRBD1; J gene: TRBJ2-5; V gene: TRBV6-9; clone size: NA